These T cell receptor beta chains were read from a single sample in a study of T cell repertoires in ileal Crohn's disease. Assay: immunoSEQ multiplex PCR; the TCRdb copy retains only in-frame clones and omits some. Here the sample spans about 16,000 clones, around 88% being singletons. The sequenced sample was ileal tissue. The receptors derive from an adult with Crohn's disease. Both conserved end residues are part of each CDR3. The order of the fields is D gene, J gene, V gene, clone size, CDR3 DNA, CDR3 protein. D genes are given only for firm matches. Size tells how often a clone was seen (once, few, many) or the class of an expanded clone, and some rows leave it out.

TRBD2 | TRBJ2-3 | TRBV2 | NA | TGTGCCAGCAGTGAAAGGGGCGGGAGGGCCACAGATACGCAGTATTTT | CASSERGGRATDTQYF
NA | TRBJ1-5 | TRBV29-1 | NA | TGCAGCCCTAAGATAGCAGCCCCAGCATTT | CSPKIAAPAF
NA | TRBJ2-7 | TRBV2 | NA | TGTGCCAGCAGGGGACACTACGAGCAGTACTTC | CASRGHYEQYF
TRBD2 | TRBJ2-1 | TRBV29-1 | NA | TGCAGCGTTGTCGTAGCGGGACCTTCCAATGAGCAGTTCTTC | CSVVVAGPSNEQFF
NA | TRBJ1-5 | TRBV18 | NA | TGTGCCAGCTCACCCCGGCTTGGGGGGGTTGAGGGCTATAGCAATCAGCCCCAGCATTTT | CASSPRLGGVEGYSNQPQHF
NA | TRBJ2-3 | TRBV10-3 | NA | TGTGCCATCAGTGAGGTGCAGGGAAGCACAGATACGCAGTATTTT | CAISEVQGSTDTQYF
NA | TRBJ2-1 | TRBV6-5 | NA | TGTGCCAGCGGGCCGACGGGGGGCGTGATAGGCGAGCAGTTCTTC | CASGPTGGVIGEQFF
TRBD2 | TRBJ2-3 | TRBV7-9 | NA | TGTGCCAGCACCCGATCGACTAGCGGGAGTACAGATACGCAGTATTTT | CASTRSTSGSTDTQYF
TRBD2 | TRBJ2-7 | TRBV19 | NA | TGTGCCAGTAGTCCCCAGGGGCGCGGCGGGAGGATCCACGAGCAGTACTTC | CASSPQGRGGRIHEQYF
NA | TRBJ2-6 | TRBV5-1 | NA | TGCGCCAGCAGCCAACGGTCCGGGGGAACTGGGGCCAACGTCCTGACTTTC | CASSQRSGGTGANVLTF
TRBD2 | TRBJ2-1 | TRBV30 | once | TGTGCCTGGGAGACTAGCGCCAAAGGGACTGAGCAGTTCTTC | CAWETSAKGTEQFF
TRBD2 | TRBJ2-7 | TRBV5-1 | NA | TGCGCCAGCAGGACCGGGCCAGCGGGAGTGGACGAGCAGTACTTC | CASRTGPAGVDEQYF
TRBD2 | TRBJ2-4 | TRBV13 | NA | TGTGCCAGCAGCCGCAGACTAGCGGGAGAGAAAAACATTCAGTACTTC | CASSRRLAGEKNIQYF
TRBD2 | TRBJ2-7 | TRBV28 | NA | TGTGCCAGCAGTTTTCAACTAGCGCGAGCCGACGTAACCTACGAGCAGTACTTC | CASSFQLARADVTYEQYF
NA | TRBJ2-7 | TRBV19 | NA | TGTGCCAGTAGTACGGACAGCTCCAAAAGTAGCTACGAGCAGTACTTC | CASSTDSSKSSYEQYF
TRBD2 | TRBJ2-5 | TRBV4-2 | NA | TGTGCCAGCAGCCCTAGCGGGAGTGGTGGGGAGACCCAGTACTTC | CASSPSGSGGETQYF
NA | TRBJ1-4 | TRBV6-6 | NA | TGTGCCAGCAGTTACCTCGGAGGGAATGAAAAACTGTTTTTT | CASSYLGGNEKLFF
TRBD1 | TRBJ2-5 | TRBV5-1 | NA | TGCGCCAGTACACTTGACAGGGAAGAGACCCAGTACTTC | CASTLDREETQYF
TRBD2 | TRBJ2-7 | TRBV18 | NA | TGTGCCAGCTCACCAGCGGGACTAGCGGCCTACGAGCAGTACTTC | CASSPAGLAAYEQYF
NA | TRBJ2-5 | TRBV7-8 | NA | TGTGCCAGCAGCTCTTCGACAGGACTCAAGGAAGAGCAGTACTTC | CASSSSTGLKEEQYF
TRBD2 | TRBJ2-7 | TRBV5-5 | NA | TGTGCCAGCAGCTACGCCCTCCAGGTAGCGGGAGGCCCCTCCTACGAGCAGTACTTC | CASSYALQVAGGPSYEQYF
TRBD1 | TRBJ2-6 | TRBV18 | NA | TGTGCCAGCTCACAACCGGGACAGGGGGCAGCTGGGGCCAACGTCCTGACTTTC | CASSQPGQGAAGANVLTF
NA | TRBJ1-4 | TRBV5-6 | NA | TGTGCCAGCAGCTTGGCCGCAACTAATGAAAAACTGTTTTTT | CASSLAATNEKLFF
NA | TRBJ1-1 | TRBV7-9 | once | TGTGCCAGCAGCCTATCGGGGAAAAACACTGAAGCTTTCTTT | CASSLSGKNTEAFF
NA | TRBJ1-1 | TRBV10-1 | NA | TGCGCCAGCAGTCCAGGGTCCGCTTACACTGAAGCTTTCTTT | CASSPGSAYTEAFF
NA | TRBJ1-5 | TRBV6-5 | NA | TGTGCCAGCAGGCAGAACAGGGGCAATCAGCCCCAGCATTTT | CASRQNRGNQPQHF
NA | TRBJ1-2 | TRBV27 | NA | TGTGCCAGCAGCCGCGGGATATTCTATGGCTACACCTTC | CASSRGIFYGYTF
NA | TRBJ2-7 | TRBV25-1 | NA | TGTGCCAGCAGTGAGCGCTCCTACGAGCAGTACTTC | CASSERSYEQYF
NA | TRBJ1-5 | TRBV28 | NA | TGTGCCAGCAGCCTCGGAGGAGGGGTCAGTCAGCCCCAGCATTTT | CASSLGGGVSQPQHF
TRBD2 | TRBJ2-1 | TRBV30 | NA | TGTGCCTGGAGTGTCCCCGGGGGGTACAATGAGCAGTTCTTC | CAWSVPGGYNEQFF
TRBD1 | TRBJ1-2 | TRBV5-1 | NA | TGCGCCAGCAGTGTAACCGGGACAGCCCTTAACTATGGCTACACCTTC | CASSVTGTALNYGYTF
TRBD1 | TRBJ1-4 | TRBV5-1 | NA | TGCGCCAGCAGCTTGGAAGGACAGGGATGGGAAAAACTGTTTTTT | CASSLEGQGWEKLFF
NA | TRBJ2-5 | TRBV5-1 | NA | TGCGCCAGCCTTGTCCTAGCGATACATGGGATTCCCAAAATTGGGACCCAGTACTTC | CASLVLAIHGIPKIGTQYF
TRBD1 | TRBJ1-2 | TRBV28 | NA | TGTGCCAGCAGTTTATTTCGACAGGGGAGGTATGGCTACACCTTC | CASSLFRQGRYGYTF
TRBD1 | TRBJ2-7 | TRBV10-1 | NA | TGCGCCAGCAGTGAAACAGGGGGCACGCACGAGCAGTACTTC | CASSETGGTHEQYF
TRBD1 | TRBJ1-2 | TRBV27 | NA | TGTGCCAGCTCAGCCAGGGGGCGCCCCTATGGCTACACCTTC | CASSARGRPYGYTF
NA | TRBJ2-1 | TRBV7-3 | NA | TGTGCCAGCAGCTTGGGCTCGTCCTACAATGAGCAGTTCTTC | CASSLGSSYNEQFF
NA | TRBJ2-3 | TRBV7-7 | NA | TGTGCTAGCAGCGATTCCTTCACGGGTACGCAGTATTTT | CASSDSFTGTQYF
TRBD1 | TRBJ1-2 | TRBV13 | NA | TGTGCCAGCAGCTCCTCGACAGGGGACTATGGCTACACCTTC | CASSSSTGDYGYTF
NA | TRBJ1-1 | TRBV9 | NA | TGTGCCAGCAGCGTAGTAATGGGGGCCGGTGAAGCTTTCTTT | CASSVVMGAGEAFF
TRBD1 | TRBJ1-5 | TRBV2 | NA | TGTGCCAGCAGTCGGACAGGGGTGGATCAGCCCCAGCATTTT | CASSRTGVDQPQHF
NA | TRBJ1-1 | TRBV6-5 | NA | TGTGCCAGCAGTTACTCGGCAGGGTACAACACTGAAGCTTTCTTT | CASSYSAGYNTEAFF
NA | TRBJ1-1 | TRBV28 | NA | TGTGCCAGCAGTTTACCTGCAGGGATGAACACTGAAGCTTTCTTT | CASSLPAGMNTEAFF
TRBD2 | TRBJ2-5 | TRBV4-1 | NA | TGCGCCAGCAGCCAAGTTGGAGCGGGAGTAGTTGGAGAGACCCAGTACTTC | CASSQVGAGVVGETQYF
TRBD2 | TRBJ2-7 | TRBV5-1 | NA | TGCGCCAGCAGCTGGCTAGCGGGAGGGAACGAGCAGTACTTC | CASSWLAGGNEQYF
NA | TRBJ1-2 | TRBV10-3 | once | TGTGCCATCAGTGAGGGGGAGTCAGTTGCCTATGGCTACACCTTC | CAISEGESVAYGYTF
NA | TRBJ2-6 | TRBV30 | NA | TGTGCCTGGAGTGATCCTCTCTACTCTGGGGCCAACGTCCTGACTTTC | CAWSDPLYSGANVLTF
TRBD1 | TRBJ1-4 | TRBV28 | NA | TGTGCCAGCAGTTTGGAGGGCAGGGGGCGAGAAAAACTGTTTTTT | CASSLEGRGREKLFF
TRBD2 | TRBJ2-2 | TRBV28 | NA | TGTGCCAGCAGTTTCGTGGGACTAGCGAGGACCGGGGAGCTGTTTTTT | CASSFVGLARTGELFF
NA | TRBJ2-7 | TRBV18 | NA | TGTGCCAGCTCATCAAGCCAGGGTGATGGCGAGCAGTACTTC | CASSSSQGDGEQYF
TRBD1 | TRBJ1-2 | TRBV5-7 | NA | TGTGCCAGCAGCGGGACCGGGACAGGGGTCGGCTACACCTTC | CASSGTGTGVGYTF
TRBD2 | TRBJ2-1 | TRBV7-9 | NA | TGTGCCAGCAGCCGGACTAGCGGATACAATGAGCAGTTCTTC | CASSRTSGYNEQFF
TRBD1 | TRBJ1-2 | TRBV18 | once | TGCGCCAGCTCACTCGAGACAGGGGCTATAAGCTACACCTTC | CASSLETGAISYTF
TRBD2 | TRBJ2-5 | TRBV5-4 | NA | TGTGCCAGCAGCAGAGAGACTAGCCTTGGTGAGACCCAGTACTTC | CASSRETSLGETQYF
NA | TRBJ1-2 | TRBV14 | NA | TGTGCCAGCAGCCATGGACTTAACTATGGCTACACCTTC | CASSHGLNYGYTF
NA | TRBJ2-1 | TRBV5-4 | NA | TGTGCCAGCAGCCCCGAGCCCAACAATGAGCAGTTCTTC | CASSPEPNNEQFF
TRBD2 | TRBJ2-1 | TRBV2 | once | TGTGCCAGCAGAGAGGGGACTAGCGGCTACAATGAGCAGTTCTTC | CASREGTSGYNEQFF
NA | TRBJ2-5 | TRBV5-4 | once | TGTGCCAGCAGCTTCTCGTCGGGAGCCCAAGAGACCCAGTACTTC | CASSFSSGAQETQYF
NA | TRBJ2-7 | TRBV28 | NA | TGTGCCAGCAGTTCCGGGACACACGAGCAGTACTTC | CASSSGTHEQYF